The 16 T cell receptor beta chains below come from one sample, sequenced in a study of beta chain features in type 1 diabetes. Broader study findings: Significant though moderate, a shortening of TCRB CDR3s appeared in all four CD4+ subsets of Type 1 diabetes patients.

The antigens these receptors bind are not known. Expressed TCRB transcripts were sequenced, since all the RNA that had been isolated was reverse transcribed. The data were produced by immunoSEQ multiplex PCR, yet TCRdb's version contains in-frame clones alone and is incomplete. The data show some 70,000 clones, around 49% seen once. The sequenced material came from central memory CD4+ T cells from blood. The receptors shown here come from a man aged 25-45 years with type 1 diabetes.

V usage is TRBV6-1 and J usage is TRBJ2-7; TRBD2 is a possible D gene (6 bases). There are 10 residues in the CDR3. The V gene lost 8 bases and the J gene lost 9 bases, with 11 bases spanning the gap. Germline-derived CDR1 and CDR2 are MNHNS and SASEGT. The CDR3 sequence is CASSGTRQYF. CDR3 sequence (DNA): TGTGCCAGCTCCGGGACTCGGCAGTACTTC.

J is TRBJ2-7 and V is TRBV6-1, with TRBD2 identical over 11 bases. Germline V gene sequence: CDR1 MNHNS, CDR2 SASEGT. The V segment lost 3 bases and the J segment 1 base; nucleotides outside the gene matches: 8. This CDR3 is built from 17 residues. The CDR3 DNA follows: TGTGCCAGCAGTGATTTCGGACTAGCGGGTCATTCCTACGAGCAGTACTTC. Residues: CASSDFGLAGHSYEQYF.

With respect to this clone: A junction end diverges from the germline sequence, so it may reflect a read error. The V call is TRBV7-9, the J call TRBJ2-3; 15 nucleotides agree with TRBD2. The germline V gene has CDR1 SEHNR and CDR2 FQNEAQ (reference sequence). CDR3 length: 17 amino acids. The CDR3 region is CASSPGTSGGNTGTQYF. As DNA, the CDR3 is TGTGCCAGCAGCCCCGGGACTAGCGGGGGGAACACAGGTACGCAGTATTTT.

This chain links TRBV10-3 with TRBJ1-2; tentatively, D is TRBD1 (5 bases). CDR3 length: 15 residues. Between the trimmed V and J ends, which lost 0 bases and 4 bases, there was a span of 12 bases. From germline, CDR1 is ENHRY and CDR2 SYGVKD. The DNA of the CDR3 is TGTGCCATCAGTGAGTCCTCAGGGCATAGCTATGGCTACACCTTC. This codes for CAISESSGHSYGYTF.

There are a few counts of this clone. This chain joins TRBV29-1 and TRBJ2-5, with D possibly being TRBD2 (7 bases). Germline CDR1 and CDR2: SQVTM and ANQGSEA. Trimming removed 7 bases at V and 4 bases at J, with 13 bases between. The CDR3 consists of 12 residues. The CDR3 reads CSGVGGAETQYF. CDR3 DNA: TGCAGCGGTGTAGGGGGGGCAGAGACCCAGTACTTC.

The rearrangement uses TRBV9 and TRBJ2-5; the match to TRBD1 covers 10 bases. Trimming cost V 4 bases and J 7 bases; bases outside gene matches: 10. CDR3 size: 15 residues. The germline gives CDR1 SGDLS, CDR2 YYNGEE. The CDR3: CASSPSGTGVGTQYF. In DNA form, the CDR3 reads TGTGCCAGCAGCCCCTCCGGGACAGGGGTCGGGACCCAGTACTTC.

The genes are TRBV7-2 and TRBJ2-3, with TRBD1 matching over 9 bases. The germline V gene has CDR1 SGHTA and CDR2 FQGNSA. The CDR3 is 15 amino acids. V was clipped by 4 bases and J by 4 bases; unmatched bases: 6. The DNA for the CDR3 is TGTGCCAGCAGCTCAGGGGACAGGGCGGCAGATACGCAGTATTTT. Its protein product is CASSSGDRAADTQYF.

The chain has TRBV15 and TRBJ1-1; D is unclear. This CDR3 contains 15 residues. Germline CDR1 and CDR2: LNHNV and YYDKDF (reference sequence). V lost 1 base and J lost 2, with 11 bases in between. This CDR3 is CATSRARQTNTEAFF. The CDR3 DNA follows: TGTGCCACCAGCAGAGCTCGGCAGACAAACACTGAAGCTTTCTTT.

The rearrangement joins TRBV4-2 to TRBJ2-1, with 9 positions matching TRBD2. This CDR3 region has 17 residues. With V trimmed by 0 bases and J by 9 bases, 12 bases remained unmatched. The germline V gene encodes CDR1 LGHNA and CDR2 YNFKEQ. CDR3 nucleotides: TGTGCCAGCAGCCAAGAGTTGAGCGGGGGGCGAGTTGCTGAGCAGTTCTTC. This translates into CASSQELSGGRVAEQFF.

This clone was counted a few times. The chain uses TRBV2 and TRBJ1-5, with D hard to call. Per germline, CDR1 SNHLY and CDR2 FYNNEI. The CDR3 length is 14 residues. Trimming stripped 4 bases from V and 2 bases from J, with 9 bases between. The CDR3 region is CASSAVLGNQPQHF. The CDR3 DNA reads TGTGCCAGCAGTGCGGTTCTCGGCAATCAGCCCCAGCATTTT.

The V gene is TRBV7-9, the J gene TRBJ2-5, with a possible D match to TRBD2 (6 bases). CDR1 is SEHNR and CDR2 is FQNEAQ in the germline V gene (reference sequence). The CDR3 is made up of 14 amino acids. V lost 4 bases and J 5 bases, leaving 14 bases between the germline ends. The CDR3 loop is CASSSGGREETQYF. For the CDR3, the DNA is TGTGCCAGCAGCTCAGGTGGTCGGGAGGAGACCCAGTACTTC.

As for this clone: The junction differs from germline at one of its ends, possibly a read error. This chain links TRBV2 with TRBJ2-3; D perhaps matches TRBD1 (5 bases). The CDR3 contains 14 residues. The germline V gene has CDR1 SNHLY and CDR2 FYNNEI. The CDR3 nucleotides read TGTGCCAGCAGCGCTGACAGATTCACAGATACGCAGTGTTTT. Translating gives CASSADRFTDTQCF.

This clone came up a few times. This sequence joins TRBV14 and TRBJ1-4; 10 bases line up with TRBD1. J lost 4 bases, V lost 1 base, and 3 bases had no gene match. This CDR3 is built from 16 residues. The germline gives CDR1 SGHDN, CDR2 FVKESK. CDR3 in amino acids: CASSQGDRGHNEKLFF. The CDR3 nucleotides are TGTGCCAGCAGCCAAGGCGACAGGGGGCATAATGAAAAACTGTTTTTT.

This clone was seen only once. The chain recombines TRBV29-1 with TRBJ2-5; TRBD2 matches at 8 bases. The germline gives CDR1 SQVTM, CDR2 ANQGSEA. This CDR3 contains 13 residues. J was trimmed by 2 bases and V by 7 bases; bases with no gene match: 6. The CDR3 is CSAQRGPQETQYF. In DNA, the CDR3 is TGCAGCGCCCAGCGGGGGCCACAAGAGACCCAGTACTTC.

The chain joins TRBV6-5 to TRBJ1-2, with D perhaps TRBD1 (6 bases). The length of the CDR3 is 11 residues. The germline V gene encodes CDR1 MNHEY and CDR2 SVGAGI. The V end was cut by 5 bases, the J end by 7 bases, with 8 bases between. The DNA of the CDR3 is TGTGCCAGCAGTACAGGGTCTGGCTACACCTTC. It codes for CASSTGSGYTF.

V usage is TRBV2 and J usage is TRBJ2-7; no definite D call. The CDR3 runs 12 residues. The ends were cut back, 4 bases at V and 6 bases at J, with 10 bases in the middle. Germline CDR1 and CDR2: SNHLY and FYNNEI. In DNA form, the CDR3 reads TGTGCCAGCAGTGTCGGCGGCAGCGAGCAGTACTTC. This gives the protein CASSVGGSEQYF.